This is a list of T cell receptor beta chains from one sample in a study of blood T cell repertoires in COVID-19. Repertoires were generated with immunoSEQ multiplex PCR, while TCRdb's copy carries only in-frame clones and drops some. The sample lists 130,000 to 150,000 clones, approximately 80% seen once, with 35% to 40% in the top ten. Material for sequencing was peripheral blood. These receptors were taken from a human donor in a cohort sampled during active COVID-19. CDR3s include the opening cysteine and the closing phenylalanine or tryptophan. Fields, in order: J gene, D gene, V gene, clone size, CDR3 DNA, CDR3 protein. The D gene is left open where the match is weak. Expanded clones are given a class, and other clones once, few, many or no size at all.

TRBJ2-7	TRBD1	TRBV7-9	.	TGTGCCAGCAGCCTCCGGACAGGGGGCGTCGACGAGCAGTACTTC	CASSLRTGGVDEQYF
TRBJ1-5	.	TRBV10-3	.	TGTGCCGCAAGAGCGGGTCCGTCTCAGCCCCAGCATTTT	CAARAGPSQPQHF
TRBJ1-1	.	TRBV18	.	TGTGCCAGCTCACCTGGGCAGGGGCTACGGAACACTGAAGCTTTCTTT	CASSPGQGLRNTEAFF
TRBJ1-5	.	TRBV7-2	.	TGTGCCAGCAGCTTCGAGAGCAATCAGCCCCAGCATTTT	CASSFESNQPQHF
TRBJ1-5	TRBD1	TRBV19	.	TGTGCCAGTAAATCGGGACAGGGGGCCCAGCCCCAGCATTTT	CASKSGQGAQPQHF
TRBJ2-3	TRBD2	TRBV7-9	.	TGTGCCAGCAGCTTAAGACTAGCGGGAAGCACAGATACGCAGTATTTT	CASSLRLAGSTDTQYF
TRBJ1-1	TRBD1	TRBV19	.	TGTGCCAGTAGTATAGGGGGACAGCTAATAGTCGGCCTGAACACTGAAGCTTTCTTT	CASSIGGQLIVGLNTEAFF
TRBJ2-5	TRBD2	TRBV7-2	.	TGTGCCAGCAGGAAGGTAGCGGGGGGGAAAGAGACCCAGTACTTC	CASRKVAGGKETQYF
TRBJ2-7	.	TRBV4-2	.	TGTGCCAGCAGCCAAGATCAATACGAGCAGTACTTC	CASSQDQYEQYF
TRBJ1-6	.	TRBV19	.	TGTGCCAGTAAAGCCGTCCCTAATAATTCACCCCTCCACTTT	CASKAVPNNSPLHF
TRBJ2-7	.	TRBV5-6	.	TGTGCCAGCAGCTTCTCGAAGCTCGAGCAGTACTTC	CASSFSKLEQYF
TRBJ1-5	.	TRBV5-8	.	TGTGCCAGCAGCTTGGGTTCAAATTCGGGCAATCAGCCCCAGCATTTT	CASSLGSNSGNQPQHF
TRBJ1-4	.	TRBV6-1	.	TGTGCCAGCAGTGAGGGCAGGGTGAGGGAAAAACTGTTTTTT	CASSEGRVREKLFF
TRBJ2-5	TRBD2	TRBV9	.	TGTGCCAGCAGCGTGACTAGCGGGGGACAAGAGACCCAGTACTTC	CASSVTSGGQETQYF
TRBJ1-1	TRBD1	TRBV6-6	.	TGTGCCAGCAGATCGGACAGGGGAACAATTAACACTGAAGCTTTCTTT	CASRSDRGTINTEAFF
TRBJ2-7	.	TRBV11-2	.	TGTGCCACGGGGGCCAGGGGGTACGAGCAGTACTTC	CATGARGYEQYF
TRBJ1-3	.	TRBV19	.	TGTGCCAGTAGTATATCCTCCGGGGGACCCGCAGGTGGAAACACCATATATTTT	CASSISSGGPAGGNTIYF
TRBJ2-3	TRBD2	TRBV9	.	TGTGCCAGCAGCGTAGGAGCGGCGGGGGGGCCTGATACGCAGTATTTT	CASSVGAAGGPDTQYF
TRBJ1-2	.	TRBV5-6	.	TGTGCCAGCCAGGACAGTCCGACGAGTATCTATGGCTACACCTTC	CASQDSPTSIYGYTF
TRBJ1-5	TRBD1	TRBV2	many	TGTGCCAGCAGTGAATGGGCAGGGGGTGGGCAGCCCCAGCATTTT	CASSEWAGGGQPQHF
TRBJ1-2	TRBD1	TRBV5-6	few	TGTGCCAGCAGCTTCGACAGGGCTGCAGGCTATGGCTACACCTTC	CASSFDRAAGYGYTF
TRBJ2-7	.	TRBV5-1	.	TGCGCCAGCAGCTTGGGACGGGGTTTCTCCTACGAGCAGTACTTC	CASSLGRGFSYEQYF
TRBJ1-6	.	TRBV11-3	.	TGTGCCAGCAGCTTAGGGACAGCCAAACCCCTCCACTTT	CASSLGTAKPLHF
TRBJ2-7	TRBD1	TRBV7-2	many	TGTGCCAGCAGCTTCGGGACAGGAACCTACGAGCAGTACTTC	CASSFGTGTYEQYF
TRBJ2-2	TRBD1	TRBV7-7	.	TGTGCCAGCAGCTCCTCGACAGGGTGGAACACCGGGGAGCTGTTTTTT	CASSSSTGWNTGELFF
TRBJ1-5	.	TRBV19	.	TGTGCCACCAAGGGCCGGGGAATGGAGGATCAGCCCCAGCATTTT	CATKGRGMEDQPQHF
TRBJ2-7	TRBD1	TRBV3-1/TRBV3-2	few	TGTGCCAGCGCCCTCTCCGGGACAGACTACGAGCAGTACTTC	CASALSGTDYEQYF
TRBJ2-7	.	TRBV19	.	TGTGCCAGTAGTATCGACAGTGCCGTCTACGAGCAGTACTTC	CASSIDSAVYEQYF
TRBJ2-5	.	TRBV7-9	once	TGTGCCAGCAGCTTCCCAAAACAAGAGACCCAGTACTTC	CASSFPKQETQYF
TRBJ1-6	.	TRBV18	.	TGTGCCAGCTCACCTGACCCACGGGGGTCACCCCTCCACTTT	CASSPDPRGSPLHF
TRBJ1-4	.	TRBV4-1	.	TGCGCCAGCAGCCAAGTTCATGCGGAAAAACTGTTTTTT	CASSQVHAEKLFF
TRBJ2-7	.	TRBV5-1	many	TGCGCCAGCAGCTTGGTATCCGGTGGAGGGCCTAGGGCCTACGAGCAGTACTTC	CASSLVSGGGPRAYEQYF
TRBJ2-3	TRBD2	TRBV5-1	.	TGCGCCAGCAGCACCGGGACTAGCGGACCTAGCACAGATACGCAGTATTTT	CASSTGTSGPSTDTQYF
TRBJ2-5	.	TRBV3-1/TRBV3-2	.	TGTGCCAGCAGCCCAGTTACCGGGACACAGACCCAGTACTTC	CASSPVTGTQTQYF
TRBJ2-1	TRBD2	TRBV3-1/TRBV3-2	few	TGTGCCTGCCGGGGGGGGTACAATGAGCAGTTCTTC	CACRGGYNEQFF
TRBJ1-1	.	TRBV5-1	.	TGCGCCAGCAGCTACAGGGAGAACACTGAAGCTTTCTTT	CASSYRENTEAFF
TRBJ2-3	TRBD2	TRBV5-1	.	TGCGCCAGCAGTCACGTCAGCGGGGGGGCTACAGATACGCAGTATTTT	CASSHVSGGATDTQYF
TRBJ2-5	TRBD2	TRBV20-1	.	TGCAGTGCTAGTTCTAGCGGGGGGGTAAGAGAGACCCAGTACTTC	CSASSSGGVRETQYF
TRBJ2-3	TRBD2	TRBV27	.	TGTGCCAGCAGTAAGGGACTAGCGGGGCCGGGAGATACGCAGTATTTT	CASSKGLAGPGDTQYF
TRBJ1-5	.	TRBV5-1	.	TGCGCCAGCAGCTTGGAGGGGGGGCCTCAGCCCCAGCATTTT	CASSLEGGPQPQHF
TRBJ1-1	.	TRBV4-3	.	TGCGCCAGCAGCCAAGATATTAGACAGTTGGACACTGAAGCTTTCTTT	CASSQDIRQLDTEAFF
TRBJ2-5	TRBD2	TRBV28	.	TGTGCCAGCAGTCGGACTAGCGGGGGAGAGACCCAGTACTTC	CASSRTSGGETQYF
TRBJ1-1	.	TRBV4-3	.	TGCGCCAGCAGCCTCGACACAAACACTGAAGCTTTCTTT	CASSLDTNTEAFF
TRBJ1-2	.	TRBV9	.	TGTGCCAGCAGCCCGGGCGGGGAGGGGATTTCCTATGGCTACACCTTC	CASSPGGEGISYGYTF
TRBJ2-3	TRBD1	TRBV27	.	TGTGCCAGCAGTTTCGGACAGGGGCCGAATACGCAGTATTTT	CASSFGQGPNTQYF
TRBJ1-5	TRBD1	TRBV4-2	few	TGTGCCAGCCGCGAGAACAGGGGAAGCAATCAGCCCCAGCATTTT	CASRENRGSNQPQHF
TRBJ2-6	.	TRBV6-5	.	TGTGCCGCCCAGTCTGGGGCCAACGTCCTGACTTTC	CAAQSGANVLTF
TRBJ2-3	.	TRBV24-1	.	TGTGCCACCAGTGCTCGAACAGGGTTAGGCACAGATACGCAGTATTTT	CATSARTGLGTDTQYF
TRBJ2-6	.	TRBV4-3	.	TGCGCCAGCAGCACAGGGTTAGGGGCCAACGTCCTGACTTTC	CASSTGLGANVLTF
TRBJ1-2	TRBD1	TRBV7-9	.	TGTGCCAGCACGAAGACAGGGGGCCTGAACTATGGCTACACCTTC	CASTKTGGLNYGYTF
TRBJ1-1	.	TRBV6-5	.	TGTGCCAGCAATAACCAGGGCCTAAACACTGAAGCTTTCTTT	CASNNQGLNTEAFF
TRBJ1-1	TRBD1	TRBV5-1	.	TGCGCCAGCAGCCCGGGACAGGGGATGGACACTGAAGCTTTCTTT	CASSPGQGMDTEAFF
TRBJ1-2	TRBD1	TRBV7-6	.	TGTGCCAGCAGCTTAGCCCAAGGACAGGGGGCTCGGGGCTACACCTTC	CASSLAQGQGARGYTF
TRBJ1-1	.	TRBV24-1	once	TGTGCCACCACGGACAGTTTGAACACTGAAGCTTTCTTT	CATTDSLNTEAFF
TRBJ2-1	TRBD2	TRBV5-1	.	TGCGCCAGCAGCTTGGGGGACTATACGTACAATGAGCAGTTCTTC	CASSLGDYTYNEQFF